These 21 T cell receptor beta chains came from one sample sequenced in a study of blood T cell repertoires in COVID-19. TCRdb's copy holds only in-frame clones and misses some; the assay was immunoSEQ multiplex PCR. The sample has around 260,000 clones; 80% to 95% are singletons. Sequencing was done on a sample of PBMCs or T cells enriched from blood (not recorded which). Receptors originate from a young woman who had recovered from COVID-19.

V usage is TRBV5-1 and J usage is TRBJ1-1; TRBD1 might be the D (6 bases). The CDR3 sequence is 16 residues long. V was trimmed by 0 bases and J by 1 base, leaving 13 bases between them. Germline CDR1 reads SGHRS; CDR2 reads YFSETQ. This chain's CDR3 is CASSLGAGVRNTEAFF. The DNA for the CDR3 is TGCGCCAGCAGCTTGGGGGCAGGGGTGAGGAACACTGAAGCTTTCTTT.

DNA of the CDR3: TGTGCCAGCAGTTCCGCCGGGACTAGCGCCTACGAGCAGTACTTC. Translating it yields CASSSAGTSAYEQYF. The gene calls are TRBV28 and TRBJ2-7; 10 bases are a match to TRBD2. The J segment lost 2 bases and the V segment lost 4 bases, leaving 5 bases of the junction unmatched. The CDR3 sequence is 15 residues long. CDR1 MDHEN and CDR2 SYDVKM come from the germline V gene. Filled out from reference TRBV28 and TRBJ2-7, the complete variable domain reads DVKVTQSSRYLVKRTGEKVFLECVQDMDHENMFWYRQDPGLGLRLIYFSYDVKMKEKGDIPEGYSVSREKKERFSLILESASTNQTSMYLCASSSAGTSAYEQYFGPGTRLTVT.

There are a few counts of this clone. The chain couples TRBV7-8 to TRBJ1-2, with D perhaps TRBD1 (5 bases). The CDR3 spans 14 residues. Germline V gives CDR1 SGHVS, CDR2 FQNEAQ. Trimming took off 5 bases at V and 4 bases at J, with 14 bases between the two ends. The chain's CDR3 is CASSPEEGPYGYTF. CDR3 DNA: TGTGCCAGCAGCCCCGAGGAGGGACCCTATGGCTACACCTTC.

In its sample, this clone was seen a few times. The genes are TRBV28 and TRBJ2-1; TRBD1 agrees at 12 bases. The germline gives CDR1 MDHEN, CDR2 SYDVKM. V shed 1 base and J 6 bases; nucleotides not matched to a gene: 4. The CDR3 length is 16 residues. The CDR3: CASSLSGQGAFNEQFF. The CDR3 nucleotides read TGTGCCAGCAGTTTATCGGGACAGGGGGCATTCAATGAGCAGTTCTTC.

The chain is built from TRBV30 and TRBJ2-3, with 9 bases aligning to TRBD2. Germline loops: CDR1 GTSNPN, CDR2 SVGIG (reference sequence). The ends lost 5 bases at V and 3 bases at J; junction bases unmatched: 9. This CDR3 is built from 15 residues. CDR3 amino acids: CAWGKLAGGTDTQYF. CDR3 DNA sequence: TGTGCCTGGGGCAAACTAGCGGGCGGTACAGATACGCAGTATTTT.

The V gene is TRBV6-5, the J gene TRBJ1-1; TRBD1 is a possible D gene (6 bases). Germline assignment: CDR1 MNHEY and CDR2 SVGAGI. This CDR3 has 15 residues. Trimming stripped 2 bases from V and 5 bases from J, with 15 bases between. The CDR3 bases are TGTGCCAGCAGTTACCCGCCTGGGGGCAGGACTGAAGCTTTCTTT. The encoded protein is CASSYPPGGRTEAFF.

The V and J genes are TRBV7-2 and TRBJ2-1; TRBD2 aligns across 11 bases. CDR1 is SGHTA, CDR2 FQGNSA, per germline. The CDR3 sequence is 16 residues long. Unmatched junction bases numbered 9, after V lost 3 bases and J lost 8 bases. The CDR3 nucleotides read TGTGCCAGCAGCTTGCTTAGCGGGAGGGCCGGCGATGAGCAGTTCTTC. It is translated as CASSLLSGRAGDEQFF.

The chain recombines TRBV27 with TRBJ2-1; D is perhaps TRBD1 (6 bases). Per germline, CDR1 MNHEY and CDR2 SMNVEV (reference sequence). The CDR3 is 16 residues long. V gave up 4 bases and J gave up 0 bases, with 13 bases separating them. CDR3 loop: CASSSTGWRSYNEQFF. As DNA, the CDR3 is TGTGCCAGCAGTTCGACAGGATGGCGCTCCTACAATGAGCAGTTCTTC.

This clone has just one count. The DNA for the CDR3 is TGCGCCAGCAGCCAAGTTCCGAATTCGGGGCAGCCCCAGCATTTT. Translating it yields CASSQVPNSGQPQHF. The chain uses TRBV4-1 and TRBJ1-5, with unresolved D. From germline, CDR1 is MGHRA and CDR2 YSYEKL. This CDR3 is 15 amino acids long. Trimming shortened V by 1 base and J by 7 bases, and 14 bases separated the two germline ends.

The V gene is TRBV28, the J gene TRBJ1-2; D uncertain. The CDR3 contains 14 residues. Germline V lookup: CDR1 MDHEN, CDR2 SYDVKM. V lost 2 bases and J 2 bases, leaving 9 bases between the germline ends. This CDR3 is CASSLSNSNYGYTF. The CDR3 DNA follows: TGTGCCAGCAGTTTAAGCAACAGCAACTATGGCTACACCTTC.

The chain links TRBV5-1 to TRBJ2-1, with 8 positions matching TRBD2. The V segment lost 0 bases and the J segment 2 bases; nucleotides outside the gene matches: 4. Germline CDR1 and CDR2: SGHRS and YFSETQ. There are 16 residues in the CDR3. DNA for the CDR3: TGCGCCAGCAGCTTGGAGGGACTAGATACCTACAATGAGCAGTTCTTC. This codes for CASSLEGLDTYNEQFF.

The CDR3 region is CASSPTLGQSNQPQHF. CDR3 in DNA: TGTGCCAGCAGCCCCACCTTGGGACAGAGCAATCAGCCCCAGCATTTT. J is TRBJ1-5 and V is TRBV28, with TRBD1 identical over 7 bases. V was pared by 6 bases and J by 1 base, with 9 bases of the junction left unmatched. The CDR3 totals 16 residues. Germline loops: CDR1 MDHEN, CDR2 SYDVKM.

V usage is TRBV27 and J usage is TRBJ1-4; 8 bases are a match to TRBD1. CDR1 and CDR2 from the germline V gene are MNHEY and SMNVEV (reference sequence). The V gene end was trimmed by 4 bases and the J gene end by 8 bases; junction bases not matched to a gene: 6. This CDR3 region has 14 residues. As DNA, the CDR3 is TGTGCCAGCAGTTCCTCCGGGACAGGAGAAAAACTGTTTTTT. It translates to CASSSSGTGEKLFF. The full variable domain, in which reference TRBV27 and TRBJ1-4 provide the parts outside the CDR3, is EAQVTQNPRYLITVTGKKLTVTCSQNMNHEYMSWYRQDPGLGLRQIYYSMNVEVTDKGDVPEGYKVSRKEKRNFPLILESPSPNQTSLYFCASSSSGTGEKLFFGSGTQLSVL.

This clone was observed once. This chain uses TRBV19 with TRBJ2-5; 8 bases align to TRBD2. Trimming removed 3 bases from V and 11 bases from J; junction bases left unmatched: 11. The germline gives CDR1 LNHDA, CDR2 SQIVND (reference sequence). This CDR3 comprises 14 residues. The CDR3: CASSMSSGSADQYF. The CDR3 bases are TGTGCCAGTAGTATGTCCAGCGGGAGCGCTGATCAGTACTTC.

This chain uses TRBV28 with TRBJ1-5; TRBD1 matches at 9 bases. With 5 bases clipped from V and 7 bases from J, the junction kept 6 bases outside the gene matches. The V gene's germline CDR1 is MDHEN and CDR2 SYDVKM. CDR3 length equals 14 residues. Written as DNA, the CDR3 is TGTGCCAGCAGTGTCCGGGACAGGGAACAGCCCCAGCATTTT. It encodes CASSVRDREQPQHF.

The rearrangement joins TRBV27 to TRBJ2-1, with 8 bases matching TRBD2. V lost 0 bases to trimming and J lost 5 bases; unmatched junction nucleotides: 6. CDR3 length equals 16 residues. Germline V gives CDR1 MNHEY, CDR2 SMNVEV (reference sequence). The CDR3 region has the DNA TGTGCCAGCAGTTTATCGGTCCGAGCGGGAGACAATGAGCAGTTCTTC. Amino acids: CASSLSVRAGDNEQFF.

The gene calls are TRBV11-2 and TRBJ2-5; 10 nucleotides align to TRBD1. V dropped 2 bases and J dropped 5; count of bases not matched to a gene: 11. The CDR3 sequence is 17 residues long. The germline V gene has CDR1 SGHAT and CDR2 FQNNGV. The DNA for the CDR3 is TGTGCCAGCAGCTTATTTCGGGACAGGGGAAGGTTGGAGACCCAGTACTTC. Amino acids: CASSLFRDRGRLETQYF.

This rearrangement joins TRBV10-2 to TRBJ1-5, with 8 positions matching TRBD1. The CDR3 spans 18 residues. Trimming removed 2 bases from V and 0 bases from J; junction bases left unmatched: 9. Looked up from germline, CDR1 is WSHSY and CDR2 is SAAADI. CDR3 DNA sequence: TGCGCCAGCAGTGAGGCCGGGACAGGCGACTATAGCAATCAGCCCCAGCATTTT. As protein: CASSEAGTGDYSNQPQHF.

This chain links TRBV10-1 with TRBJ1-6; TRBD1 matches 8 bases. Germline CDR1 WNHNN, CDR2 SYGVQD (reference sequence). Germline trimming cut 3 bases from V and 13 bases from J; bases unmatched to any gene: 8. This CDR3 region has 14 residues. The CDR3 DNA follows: TGCGCCAGCAGTGACTGGACAGGGTACAGCCCCCTCCACTTT. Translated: CASSDWTGYSPLHF.

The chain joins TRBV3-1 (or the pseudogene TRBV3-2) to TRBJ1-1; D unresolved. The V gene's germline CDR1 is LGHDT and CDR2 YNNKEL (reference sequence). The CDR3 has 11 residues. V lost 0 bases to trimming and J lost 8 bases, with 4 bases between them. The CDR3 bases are TGTGCCAGCAGCCAAGACCCAGAAGCTTTCTTT. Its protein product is CASSQDPEAFF.

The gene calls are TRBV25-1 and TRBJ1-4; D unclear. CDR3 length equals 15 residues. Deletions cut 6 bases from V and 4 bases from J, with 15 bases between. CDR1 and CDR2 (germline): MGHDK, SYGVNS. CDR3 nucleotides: TGTGCCAGCAGAAGAACGAGGTCGGGTAATGAAAAACTGTTTTTT. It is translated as CASRRTRSGNEKLFF.